This T cell receptor beta chain came from a study of neurological immune-mediated disorders. This clonotype showed up many times. A single run covered 15-18 subjects with over 190 million TCR-beta sequences. TCRdb analysed the 5' RACE reads with MiXCR anew, one entry per CDR3 protein. The sample includes fewer than 80,000 distinct CDR3 sequences, around 4.8% of them seen just once. The germline V gene has CDR1 SGHAT and CDR2 FQNNGV. CDR3 length: 17 amino acids. Trimming at V came to 4 bases and at J to 6 bases, leaving 15 bases not matched to a gene. Source material: PBMCs. The chain links TRBV11-2 to TRBJ2-3, with TRBD2 matching 8 bases. This clonotype was sampled from a woman aged 50 to 60 with multiple sclerosis. In DNA form, the CDR3 reads TGTGCCAGCAGCTACCAACCGGGACTAGTTTCGTCGGATACGCAGTATTTT. Amino acid sequence: CASSYQPGLVSSDTQYF.